The entry below describes one T cell receptor beta chain. The data are from a study of blood T cell repertoires in COVID-19. The overall study: The samples span acute and convalescent COVID-19 from the United States, Italy and Spain.

Measured with immunoSEQ multiplex PCR; TCRdb has only the in-frame clones, and not every one. The sample yields around 250,000 clones, more than 75% seen once. Which cohort a participant joined came from the clinical history participants gave. This sequence originates from a man aged 18-30 years who had recovered from COVID-19. The sequenced sample was PBMCs or T cells enriched from blood (not recorded which).

The CDR3, as DNA: TGTGCCAGCAGCCTACCCGGGGACTATGGCTACACCTTC. Its protein is CASSLPGDYGYTF. The rearrangement uses TRBV5-4 and TRBJ1-2; D is ambiguous. The CDR3 extends over 13 amino acids. Germline V CDR1 and CDR2: SGHNT, YYREEE (reference sequence). V lost 4 bases and J 3 bases, leaving 10 bases between the germline ends.